The sequence of this TCR beta chain was determined in a study of OX40 agonist ivuxolimab in advanced cancers. Study at large: A history of anti-PD-1, anti-PD-L1 or anti-CTLA-4 therapy was acceptable, and approximately 40% had some.

Autoimmune disease history or systemic immunosuppression meant exclusion. Sequencing used immunoSEQ multiplex PCR; TCRdb keeps in-frame clones, though not all of them. The sample contains around 64,000 clones, roughly 87% of which appear only once. The V gene lost 2 bases and the J gene lost 8 bases, with 10 bases spanning the gap. Germline V gene data show CDR1 as MDHEN and CDR2 as SYDVKM. The CDR3 covers 13 residues. Broader study findings: Partial responders at 0.1-3.0 mg/kg showed near-lowest clonal expansion.

Notes on this clone: The antigen is not known.

The chain joins TRBV28 to TRBJ1-3; D is unresolved. The material sequenced was CD4+ or CD8+ T cells sorted from blood, taken in a trial of the OX40 agonist ivuxolimab. The receptor comes from an adult with an advanced solid tumor such as melanoma, head and neck, liver or kidney cancer. CDR3 sequence reads: CASSLIGIDTIYF. The CDR3 DNA is TGTGCCAGCAGTTTAATCGGCATAGACACCATATATTTT.